The sequence of this T cell receptor beta chain was determined in a study of shared clonotypes between healthy human individuals (dated by TCRdb to 2018 to 2020). Background on the whole study: Three men and two women, aged 18 to 49 years, made up the cohort. For each donor, three plates each were used for CD4 naive and CD4 memory, two plates were used for CD8 naive, and one plate was used for CD8 memory. To estimate repertoire size and how much clonotype sharing occurs between individuals, the study deeply sequenced the blood TCR repertoires of several healthy adults. Different laboratories and diverse techniques were used to prepare libraries and sequence TCR repertoires, to increase sequencing depth and limit assay-specific biases. Leukapheresis yielded between about 0.85 and 10 billion PBMCs per donor.

Study-wide conclusions, independent of this receptor: Even with the large sequencing depth, rarefaction of the sorted-subset datasets indicated that sequencing was incomplete. Sampling was limited to blood, and TCR repertoires in tissue likely differ from TCR repertoires in blood. Naive subsets generally had larger estimated clonotype richness than memory subsets. Roughly 5.2% of naive CD4, 3.5% of naive CD8, 2.3% of memory CD4, and roughly 0.4% of memory CD8 clonotypes were shared across a few donors. Because the study included only a small number of donors, the genetic and exposure-history diversity represented was limited. Clonotypes shared by all four sorted-subset donors showed higher generation probabilities than non-shared clonotypes. Based on pairwise subsampling, the degree of clonotype sharing among donors was expected to be affected by sequencing depth.

Donors were healthy HIV-negative adults with no recently reported acute infections or vaccinations. Every donor was a Caucasian adult living in Nashville, Tennessee, USA. CD4+ T cells were enriched through magnetic negative selection, after which naive cells were positively selected on CD45RA and the remaining negative fraction served as the memory subset. Blood was obtained by leukapheresis, after which PBMCs were separated by Ficoll-Histopaque density gradient centrifugation and cryopreserved in liquid nitrogen vapor phase. Analytical flow cytometry was used to check the purity and quantity of every magnetically sorted T cell population. From each sorted fraction, genomic DNA was isolated and quantified by UV absorbance on a Nanodrop 2000c. TCR CDR3 regions were amplified from genomic DNA by multiplex PCR using the deep immunoSEQ assay. Extracted genomic DNA from each cell subset was spread evenly across all wells of several immunoSEQ 96-well plates, with each plate serving as a replicate. For sorted subsets, roughly 200 ng of genomic DNA, equivalent to roughly 33,000 T cell genomes, went into each replicate PCR. Purified libraries were measured with a Qubit 3.0 fluorometer, size-checked on a Bioanalyzer 2100, and measured again with the KAPA Library Quantification kit. Each immunoSEQ 96-well plate was sequenced on its own single-read 150-cycle Illumina NextSeq 550 flow cell. For the original study's pipeline: The immunoSEQ output contained only junctional sequences without quality scores, so filtering could not match that applied to full-length reads. To assign V/J genes and CDR3, sequences were annotated against IMGT germline references using PyIR, a Python wrapper for IgBLAST v1.9. Reads were filtered out if the reads had weak V/J assignments (E-value above 1e-6), no CDR3, stop codons, out-of-frame junctions, or ambiguous translated residues. A V3J clonotype was defined by an identical inferred V gene, J gene, and CDR3 amino acid sequence. Percentage overlap between repertoires was computed as shared unique clonotypes divided by the size of the smaller repertoire. RTK rarefaction, the Chao1 estimator, and Recon v2.1 estimates of unobserved clonotypes were used to assess repertoire richness. For all TCRbeta clonotypes obtained by the gDNA method from a few donors, generation probabilities were computed with OLGA. TCRdb stores this immuneACCESS table with in-frame sequences only. Part of the clones is absent; in the studies checked, under half of the shortfall reflects unresolved V genes, and no reason is known for the rest. V, J and clone size are those of that table, while D and trimming were read from the DNA. Recorded for this sample are about a million clones; roughly 70% of them occurred a single time. The ten most abundant clones make up approximately 1.5% of the sample.

CDR1 and CDR2, per the germline V gene (reference sequence), are SSHAT and FNYEAQ. The CDR3 contains 16 residues, cysteine and phenylalanine counted. Kept here is only the CDR3 DNA, which spans 48 bases and is read in frame from base 1. Turning to this clone: Its cognate antigen has yet to be identified. The junction departs from the called germline gene at one end, perhaps through a read error.

The V and J genes are TRBV7-7 and TRBJ2-3; TRBD2 matches 14 bases in the middle. The clonotype originates from a man younger than 30 in good health. Sequences were obtained from memory CD4+ T cells sorted from blood. The sample's cell subset or site label, decoded: CD45RA-negative fraction. The CDR3 is CASSLGLAGGADTQYF. The nucleotide sequence is TGTGCTAGCAGCCTTGGACTAGCGGGAGGCGCTGATACGCAGTATTTT.